This passage covers 23 T cell receptor beta chains from one sample sequenced in a study of CD8+ T cells in alopecia areata. RNA extraction and reverse transcription yielded cDNA as sequencing template. Generated by immunoSEQ multiplex PCR, the TCRdb table keeps only in-frame clones and is missing some. The sample has 200,000 or so clones; approximately 40% are singletons. Treatment given: oral pan-JAK inhibitor, 5-10 mg twice daily. This specimen was CD4+ T cells sorted from blood, taken at approximately week 37, from a patient treated with tofacitinib. These receptors all stem from a human donor with alopecia areata.

As concerns this clone: One junction end disagrees with the germline gene, perhaps due to a read error. The chain couples TRBV7-2 to TRBJ2-1; tentative D call: TRBD2 (5 bases). In germline, CDR1 is SGHTA, CDR2 FQGNSA. This CDR3 is built from 9 residues. The CDR3 sequence: CASSLGELF. CDR3 sequence (DNA): TGTGCCAGCAGCTTAGGGGAGCTCTTC.

V is TRBV5-4 and J is TRBJ2-1, with TRBD2 matching over 11 bases. With V trimmed by 4 bases and J by 6 bases, 6 bases remained unmatched. CDR1 is SGHNT and CDR2 is YYREEE in the germline V gene (reference sequence). This CDR3 contains 15 residues. Here the CDR3 reads CASSLTGTSGNEQFF. As DNA, the CDR3 is TGTGCCAGCAGCCTAACCGGGACTAGCGGCAATGAGCAGTTCTTC.

The J gene is TRBJ2-7, the V gene TRBV18, with D possibly TRBD2 on 6 matching bases. V lost 2 bases and J 0 bases, leaving 8 bases between the germline ends. The CDR3 is 14 residues long. Germline CDR1 reads KGHSH; CDR2 reads LQKENI. The CDR3 DNA sequence: TGTGCCAGCTCACCAGCGGGAAGCTCCTACGAGCAGTACTTC. It specifies CASSPAGSSYEQYF.

The chain is built from TRBV6-1 and TRBJ1-5; 8 bases match TRBD1. CDR1 is MNHNS and CDR2 is SASEGT in the germline V gene. This CDR3 has 16 residues. J was trimmed by 3 bases and V by 3 bases; bases with no gene match: 7. The CDR3 protein is CASSDLSGGNNQPQHF. CDR3 DNA: TGTGCCAGCAGTGACCTATCAGGGGGCAACAATCAGCCCCAGCATTTT.

The chain combines TRBV7-7 with TRBJ2-7; D possibly matches TRBD1 or TRBD2 (5 bases each). CDR3 length: 15 residues. The germline gives CDR1 SSHAT, CDR2 FNYEAQ (reference sequence). Trimming removed 3 bases at V and 4 bases at J, with 16 bases between. CDR3 sequence: CASSLGPTPTYEQYF. As DNA, the CDR3 is TGTGCCAGCAGCTTGGGACCTACCCCCACTTACGAGCAGTACTTC.

V gene TRBV5-6 combines with J gene TRBJ1-1; D uncertain. The CDR3 length is 14 residues. The V gene lost 4 bases and the J gene lost 3 bases, with 13 bases spanning the gap. The germline CDR1 and CDR2 sequences are SGHDT and YYEEEE. The CDR3 DNA reads as TGTGCCAGCAGCCCGGATGGGTGGGACACTGAAGCTTTCTTT. Encoded protein: CASSPDGWDTEAFF. The complete variable domain, with remaining parts taken from reference TRBV5-6 and TRBJ1-1, reads DAGVTQSPTHLIKTRGQQVTLRCSPKSGHDTVSWYQQALGQGPQFIFQYYEEEERQRGNFPDRFSGHQFPNYSSELNVNALLLGDSALYLCASSPDGWDTEAFFGQGTRLTVV.

The chain recombines TRBV6-5 with TRBJ1-2, with TRBD1 matching over 9 bases. After removal of 6 bases from V and 5 bases from J, the junction contained 4 bases not matched to a gene. The CDR3 length is 13 residues. CDR1 MNHEY and CDR2 SVGAGI come from the germline V gene. The CDR3 reads CASRSGQGYGYTF. CDR3 DNA: TGTGCCAGCAGGTCGGGACAGGGTTATGGCTACACCTTC.

The chain employs TRBV25-1 and TRBJ2-5; 7 bases are a match to TRBD2. Germline V gene lookup returns CDR1 MGHDK and CDR2 SYGVNS. There are 14 residues in the CDR3. The V and J ends lost 3 bases and 2 bases, in that order; junction bases with no gene match: 3. The DNA of the CDR3 is TGTGCCAGCAGTGAGGCGCGGGGGCAAGAGACCCAGTACTTC. It is translated as CASSEARGQETQYF.

The rearrangement uses TRBV7-8 and TRBJ2-7; no reliable D call. Trimming removed 5 bases at V and 2 bases at J, with 13 bases between. CDR1 and CDR2 (germline): SGHVS, FQNEAQ. CDR3 length equals 14 residues. DNA of the CDR3: TGTGCCAGCAGCCGGACGGCGTCCCCCTACGAGCAGTACTTC. Translated, it gives CASSRTASPYEQYF.

The chain links TRBV27 to TRBJ2-3, with D unclear. Germline values: CDR1 MNHEY, CDR2 SMNVEV (reference sequence). This CDR3 region has 13 residues. V lost 1 base, J lost 5 bases, and 7 bases lay in between. In DNA form, the CDR3 reads TGTGCCAGCAGTTTATTCGGCGGAGATACGCAGTATTTT. Translation: CASSLFGGDTQYF.

This clone appeared a few times. The chain recombines TRBV29-1 with TRBJ2-5; 7 bases match TRBD2. The CDR3 loop spans 13 amino acids. V shed 3 bases, J shed 4 bases, and the junction held 5 bases outside the gene matches. Germline V lookup: CDR1 SQVTM, CDR2 ANQGSEA. For the CDR3, the DNA is TGCAGCGTTGACGGACTAGATAGAGAGACCCAGTACTTC. It translates to CSVDGLDRETQYF.

This clone was counted only a few times. This sample also contains other DNA sequences that code for the same CDR3. This chain joins TRBV7-9 and TRBJ2-2, with no clear D. V lost 2 bases to trimming and J lost 5 bases, with 3 bases between them. Germline lookup yields CDR1 SEHNR and CDR2 FQNEAQ (reference sequence). CDR3 size: 12 residues. CDR3 residues: CASSLSTGELFF. CDR3 nucleotides: TGTGCCAGCAGCTTAAGTACCGGGGAGCTGTTTTTT. Complete variable domain (other parts from reference TRBV7-9 and TRBJ2-2): DTGVSQNPRHKITKRGQNVTFRCDPISEHNRLYWYRQTLGQGPEFLTYFQNEAQLEKSRLLSDRFSAERPKGSFSTLEIQRTEQGDSAMYLCASSLSTGELFFGEGSRLTVL.

The chain recombines TRBV25-1 with TRBJ1-1; 11 nucleotides align to TRBD1. Germline V gene lookup returns CDR1 MGHDK and CDR2 SYGVNS. The CDR3 has 16 residues. Losses at the gene ends were 8 bases for V and 4 bases for J; bases not matched to a gene: 12. CDR3 amino acids: CASRRDRGAMGTEAFF. Written as DNA, the CDR3 is TGTGCCAGCCGACGGGACAGGGGGGCCATGGGCACTGAAGCTTTCTTT.

In this sample, this clone turned up a few times. This chain links TRBV19 with TRBJ1-2; 10 bases match TRBD1. Per germline, CDR1 LNHDA and CDR2 SQIVND (reference sequence). V shed 7 bases and J 5 bases; nucleotides not matched to a gene: 4. The CDR3 extends over 13 amino acids. CDR3 DNA: TGTGCCAGTAACGACAGGGGGCCGTATGGCTACACCTTC. Protein product: CASNDRGPYGYTF. The entire variable domain, with the rest obtained from reference TRBV19 and TRBJ1-2, is as follows: DGGITQSPKYLFRKEGQNVTLSCEQNLNHDAMYWYRQDPGQGLRLIYYSQIVNDFQKGDIAEGYSVSREKKESFPLTVTSAQKNPTAFYLCASNDRGPYGYTFGSGTRLTVV.

The chain recombines TRBV2 with TRBJ2-2, with TRBD1 identical over 10 bases. V was clipped by 7 bases and J by 10 bases; unmatched bases: 18. The length of the CDR3 is 17 residues. Looked up from germline, CDR1 is SNHLY and CDR2 is FYNNEI. Written as DNA, the CDR3 is TGTGCCAGCAAGGAACTCGCGACAGGGGGCGCGGATTTGGAGCTGTTTTTT. Protein sequence: CASKELATGGADLELFF.

The rearrangement uses TRBV9 and TRBJ1-2; unclear D gene. Per the germline V gene, CDR1 is SGDLS and CDR2 is YYNGEE. The CDR3 runs 15 residues. Trimming took off 3 bases at V and 2 bases at J, with 14 bases between the two ends. CDR3 DNA sequence: TGTGCCAGCAGCGGATTCCCGGACGGAAACTATGGCTACACCTTC. It translates to CASSGFPDGNYGYTF.

The genes are TRBV5-1 and TRBJ2-7, with 7 bases matching TRBD1. Losses at the gene ends were 4 bases for V and 0 bases for J; bases not matched to a gene: 10. The CDR3 covers 16 residues. CDR1 is SGHRS, CDR2 YFSETQ, per germline. The CDR3 here is CASSPNWDSFSYEQYF. The DNA for the CDR3 is TGCGCCAGCAGCCCAAATTGGGACAGTTTCTCCTACGAGCAGTACTTC.

The sample holds a few counts of this clone. The genes are TRBV7-2 and TRBJ2-2, with D perhaps TRBD2 (6 bases). V was trimmed by 0 bases and J by 4 bases, leaving 12 bases between them. Per the germline V gene, CDR1 is SGHTA and CDR2 is FQGNSA. This CDR3 has 16 amino acids. CDR3 coding DNA: TGTGCCAGCAGCTTAGCCGGGATAGCGGCCACCGGGGAGCTGTTTTTT. This gives the protein CASSLAGIAATGELFF.

The chain joins TRBV29-1 to TRBJ2-3; D possibly matches TRBD1 or TRBD2 (5 bases each). Trimming cost V 6 bases and J 1 base, with 14 bases left between them. The CDR3 covers 14 residues. Germline loops: CDR1 SQVTM, CDR2 ANQGSEA. In DNA form, the CDR3 reads TGCAGCGTCCTCGGGACCTCCGGCACAGATACGCAGTATTTT. It codes for CSVLGTSGTDTQYF.

This chain uses TRBV6-5 with TRBJ2-7, with 7 bases fitting TRBD1. This CDR3 has 15 residues. Germline V lookup: CDR1 MNHEY, CDR2 SVGAGI. J gave up 3 bases and V 6 bases, and 11 bases lay outside the gene matches. CDR3 bases: TGTGCCAGCAGGAGAACAGGGGACACTTACTACGAGCAGTACTTC. Translating gives CASRRTGDTYYEQYF.

The J gene is TRBJ1-5, the V gene TRBV30, with TRBD1 matching over 7 bases. V shed 0 bases and J 4 bases; nucleotides not matched to a gene: 6. Germline assignment: CDR1 GTSNPN and CDR2 SVGIG (reference sequence). This CDR3 contains 15 residues. The CDR3 region has the DNA TGTGCCTGGAGTGTAGGGGGCGATAGGAATCAGCCCCAGCATTTT. Encoded protein: CAWSVGGDRNQPQHF.

This clone is classed as medium-sized. The chain couples TRBV14 to TRBJ2-3, with D hard to call. This CDR3 contains 13 residues. CDR1 and CDR2 (germline): SGHDN, FVKESK. Trimming shortened V by 0 bases and J by 9 bases, and 10 bases separated the two germline ends. The CDR3 region has the DNA TGTGCCAGCAGCCAAGATAGGCGAGGAACGCAGTATTTT. This translates into CASSQDRRGTQYF. The full variable domain, with the rest looked up from reference TRBV14 and TRBJ2-3, is EAGVTQFPSHSVIEKGQTVTLRCDPISGHDNLYWYRRVMGKEIKFLLHFVKESKQDESGMPNNRFLAERTGGTYSTLKVQPAELEDSGVYFCASSQDRRGTQYFGPGTRLTVL.

This clone has only a few counts. The CDR3 DNA sequence: TGCAGCGTTGACACTAGCGGGAGCACAGATACGCAGTATTTT. Amino acid sequence: CSVDTSGSTDTQYF. The chain is built from TRBV29-1 and TRBJ2-3; 9 bases line up with TRBD2. The CDR3 contains 14 residues. The germline gives CDR1 SQVTM, CDR2 ANQGSEA. V trimming: 3 bases; J trimming: 0 bases; junction bases outside the gene matches: 1.